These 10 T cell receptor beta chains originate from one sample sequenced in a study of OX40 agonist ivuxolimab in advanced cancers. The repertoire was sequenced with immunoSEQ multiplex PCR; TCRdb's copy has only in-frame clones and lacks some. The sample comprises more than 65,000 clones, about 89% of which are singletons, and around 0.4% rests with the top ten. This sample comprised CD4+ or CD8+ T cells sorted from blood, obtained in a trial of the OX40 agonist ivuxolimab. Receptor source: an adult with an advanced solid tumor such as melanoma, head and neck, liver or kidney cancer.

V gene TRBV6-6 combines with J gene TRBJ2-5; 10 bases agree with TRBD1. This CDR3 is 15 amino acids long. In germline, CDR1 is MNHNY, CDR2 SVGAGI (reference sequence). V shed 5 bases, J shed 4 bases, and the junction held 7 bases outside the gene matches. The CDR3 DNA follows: TGTGCCAGCAGTCACACGACAGGGGGCGTAGAGACCCAGTACTTC. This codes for CASSHTTGGVETQYF.

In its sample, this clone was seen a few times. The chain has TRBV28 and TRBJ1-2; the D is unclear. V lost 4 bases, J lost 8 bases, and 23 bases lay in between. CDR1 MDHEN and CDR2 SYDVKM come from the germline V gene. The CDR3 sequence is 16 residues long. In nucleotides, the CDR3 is TGTGCCAGCAGTTCCCCAAAACCGGGAGGAGCGGACGGCTACACCTTC. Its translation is CASSSPKPGGADGYTF.

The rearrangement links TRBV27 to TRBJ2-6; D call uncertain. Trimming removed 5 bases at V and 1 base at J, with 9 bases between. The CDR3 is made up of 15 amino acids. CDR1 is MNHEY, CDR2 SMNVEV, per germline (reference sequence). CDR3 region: CASSGWGSGANVLTF. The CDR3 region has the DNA TGTGCCAGCAGTGGGTGGGGTTCTGGGGCCAACGTCCTGACTTTC.

The CDR3 sequence is CASSMSTVRGYGYTF. CDR3 nucleotide sequence: TGTGCCAGTAGTATGTCTACAGTCAGAGGTTATGGCTACACCTTC. The chain recombines TRBV19 with TRBJ1-2, with no clear D. Trimming stripped 3 bases from V and 5 bases from J, with 16 bases between. Germline CDR1 reads LNHDA; CDR2 reads SQIVND (reference sequence). The CDR3 runs to 15 residues.

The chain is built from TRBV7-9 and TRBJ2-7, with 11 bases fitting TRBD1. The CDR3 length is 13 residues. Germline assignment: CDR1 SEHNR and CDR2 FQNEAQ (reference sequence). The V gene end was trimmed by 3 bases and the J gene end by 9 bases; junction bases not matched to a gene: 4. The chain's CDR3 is CASSLGQGVLQYF. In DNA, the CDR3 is TGTGCCAGCAGCTTGGGACAGGGGGTCCTGCAGTACTTC.

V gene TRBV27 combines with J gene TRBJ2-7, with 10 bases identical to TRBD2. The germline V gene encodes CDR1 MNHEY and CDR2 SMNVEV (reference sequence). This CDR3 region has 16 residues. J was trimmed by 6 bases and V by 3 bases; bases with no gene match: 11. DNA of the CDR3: TGTGCCAGCAGTTTGAGTCGGGCTAGCGGGAGCGGCGAGCAGTACTTC. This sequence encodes CASSLSRASGSGEQYF.

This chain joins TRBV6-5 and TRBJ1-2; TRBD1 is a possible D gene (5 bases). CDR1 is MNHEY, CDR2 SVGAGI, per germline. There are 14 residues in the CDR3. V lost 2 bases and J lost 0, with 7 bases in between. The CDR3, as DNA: TGTGCCAGCAGTTACGACAGTTCTAACTATGGCTACACCTTC. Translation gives CASSYDSSNYGYTF.

CDR3 protein: CASRERAYNEQFF. In nucleotides, the CDR3 is TGTGCCAGCAGGGAAAGGGCGTACAATGAGCAGTTCTTC. The V call is TRBV6-5, the J call TRBJ2-1; D is unclear. The CDR3 is 13 residues long. Trimming took 6 bases from V and 4 from J, leaving 10 bases between them. Germline V lookup: CDR1 MNHEY, CDR2 SVGAGI.

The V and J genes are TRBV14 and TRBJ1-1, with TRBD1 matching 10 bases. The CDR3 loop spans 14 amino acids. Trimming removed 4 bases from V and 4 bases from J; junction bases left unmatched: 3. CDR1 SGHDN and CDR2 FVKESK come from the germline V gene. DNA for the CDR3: TGTGCCAGCAGCCCCCGGACAGGGGGCACTGAAGCTTTCTTT. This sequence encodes CASSPRTGGTEAFF.

The CDR3 DNA reads as TGCGCCAGCAGTGAGTCGTATGGGAACACTGAAGCTTTCTTT. Translating it yields CASSESYGNTEAFF. This rearrangement joins TRBV10-2 to TRBJ1-1; D unclear. The CDR3 sequence is 14 residues long. Germline-derived CDR1 and CDR2 are WSHSY and SAAADI. V was shortened by 0 bases and J by 1 base, with 6 bases between the two germline ends.